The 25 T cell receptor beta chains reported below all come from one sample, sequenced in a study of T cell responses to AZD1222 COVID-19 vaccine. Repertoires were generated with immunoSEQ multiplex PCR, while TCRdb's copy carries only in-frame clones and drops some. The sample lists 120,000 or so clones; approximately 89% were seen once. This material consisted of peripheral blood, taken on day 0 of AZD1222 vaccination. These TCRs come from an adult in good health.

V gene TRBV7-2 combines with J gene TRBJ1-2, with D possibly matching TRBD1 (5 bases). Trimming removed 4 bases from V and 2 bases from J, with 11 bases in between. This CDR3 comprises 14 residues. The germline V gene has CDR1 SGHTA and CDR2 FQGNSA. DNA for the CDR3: TGTGCCAGCAGCTCCGACAGCACGAACTATGGCTACACCTTC. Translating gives CASSSDSTNYGYTF. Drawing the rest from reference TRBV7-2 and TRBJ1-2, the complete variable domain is GAGVSQSPSNKVTEKGKDVELRCDPISGHTALYWYRQSLGQGLEFLIYFQGNSAPDKSGLPSDRFSAERTGGSVSTLTIQRTQQEDSAVYLCASSSDSTNYGYTFGSGTRLTVV.

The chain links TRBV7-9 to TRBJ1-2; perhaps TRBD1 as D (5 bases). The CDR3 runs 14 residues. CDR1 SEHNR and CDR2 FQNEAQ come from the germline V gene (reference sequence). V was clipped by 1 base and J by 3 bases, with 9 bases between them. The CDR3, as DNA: TGTGCCAGCAGCTTAGACGGGGCTTACTATGGCTACACCTTC. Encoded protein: CASSLDGAYYGYTF.

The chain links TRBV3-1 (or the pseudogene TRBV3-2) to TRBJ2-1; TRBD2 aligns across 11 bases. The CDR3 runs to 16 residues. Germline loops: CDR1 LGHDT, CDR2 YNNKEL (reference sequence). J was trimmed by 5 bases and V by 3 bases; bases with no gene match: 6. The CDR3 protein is CASSQDLAGGHNEQFF. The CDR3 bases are TGTGCCAGCAGCCAGGATCTAGCGGGGGGCCACAATGAGCAGTTCTTC.

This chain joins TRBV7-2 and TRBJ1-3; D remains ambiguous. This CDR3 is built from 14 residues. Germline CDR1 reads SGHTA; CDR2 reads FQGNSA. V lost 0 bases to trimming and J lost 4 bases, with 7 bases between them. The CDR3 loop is CASSLAGAGNTIYF. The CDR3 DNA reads TGTGCCAGCAGCTTAGCGGGAGCCGGAAACACCATATATTTT. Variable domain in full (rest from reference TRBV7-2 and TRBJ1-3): GAGVSQSPSNKVTEKGKDVELRCDPISGHTALYWYRQSLGQGLEFLIYFQGNSAPDKSGLPSDRFSAERTGGSVSTLTIQRTQQEDSAVYLCASSLAGAGNTIYFGEGSWLTVV.

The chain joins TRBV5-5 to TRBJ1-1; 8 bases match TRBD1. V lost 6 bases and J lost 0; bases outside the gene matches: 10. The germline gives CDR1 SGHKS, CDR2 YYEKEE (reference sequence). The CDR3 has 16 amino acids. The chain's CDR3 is CASNLQGQAMNTEAFF. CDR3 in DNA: TGTGCCAGCAACTTACAGGGACAGGCCATGAACACTGAAGCTTTCTTT.

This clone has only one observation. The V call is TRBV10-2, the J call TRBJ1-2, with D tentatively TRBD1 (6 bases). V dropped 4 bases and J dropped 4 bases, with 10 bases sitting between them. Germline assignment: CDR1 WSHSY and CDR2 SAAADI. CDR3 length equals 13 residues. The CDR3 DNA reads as TGCGCCAGCAGTGGAGACAGGATCTATGGCTACACCTTC. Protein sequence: CASSGDRIYGYTF.

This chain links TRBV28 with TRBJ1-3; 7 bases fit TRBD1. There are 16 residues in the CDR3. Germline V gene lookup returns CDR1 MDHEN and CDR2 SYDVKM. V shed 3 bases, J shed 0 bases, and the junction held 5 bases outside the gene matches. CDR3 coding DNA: TGTGCCAGCAGTTTCCTCGGGACAGACTCTGGAAACACCATATATTTT. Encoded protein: CASSFLGTDSGNTIYF.

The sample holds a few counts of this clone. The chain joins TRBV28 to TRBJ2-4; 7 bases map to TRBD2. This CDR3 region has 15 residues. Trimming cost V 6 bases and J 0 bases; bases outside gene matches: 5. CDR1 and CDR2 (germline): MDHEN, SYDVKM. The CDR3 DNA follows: TGTGCCAGCAGCCTAGGCGGGGGAGCCAAAAACATTCAGTACTTC. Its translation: CASSLGGGAKNIQYF.

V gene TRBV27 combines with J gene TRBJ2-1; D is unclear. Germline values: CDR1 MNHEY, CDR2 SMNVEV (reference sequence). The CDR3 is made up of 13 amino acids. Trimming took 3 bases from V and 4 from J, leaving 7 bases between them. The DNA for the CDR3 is TGTGCCAGCAGTTTCGGGCGGTACAATGAGCAGTTCTTC. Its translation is CASSFGRYNEQFF.

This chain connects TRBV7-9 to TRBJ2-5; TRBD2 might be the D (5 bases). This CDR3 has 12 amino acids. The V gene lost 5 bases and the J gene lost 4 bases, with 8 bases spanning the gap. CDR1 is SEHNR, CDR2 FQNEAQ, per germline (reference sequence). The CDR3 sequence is CASSRGIETQYF. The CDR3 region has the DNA TGTGCCAGCAGCCGGGGAATAGAGACCCAGTACTTC. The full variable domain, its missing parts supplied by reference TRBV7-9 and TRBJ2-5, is DTGVSQNPRHKITKRGQNVTFRCDPISEHNRLYWYRQTLGQGPEFLTYFQNEAQLEKSRLLSDRFSAERPKGSFSTLEIQRTEQGDSAMYLCASSRGIETQYFGPGTRLLVL.

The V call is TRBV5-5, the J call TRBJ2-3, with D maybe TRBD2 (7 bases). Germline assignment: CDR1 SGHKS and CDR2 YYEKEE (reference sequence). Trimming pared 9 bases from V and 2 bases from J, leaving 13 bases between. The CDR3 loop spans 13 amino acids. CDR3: CATQGGVTDTQYF. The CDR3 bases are TGTGCCACCCAAGGGGGGGTCACAGATACGCAGTATTTT.

Here the CDR3 DNA reads TGTGCCAGCAGCTCGGACAGGGTGGGGGCAACTAATGAAAAACTGTTTTTT. This translates into CASSSDRVGATNEKLFF. This sequence joins TRBV7-9 and TRBJ1-4; 8 bases align to TRBD1. The germline V gene has CDR1 SEHNR and CDR2 FQNEAQ (reference sequence). The CDR3 covers 17 residues. V dropped 4 bases and J dropped 0; count of bases not matched to a gene: 7.

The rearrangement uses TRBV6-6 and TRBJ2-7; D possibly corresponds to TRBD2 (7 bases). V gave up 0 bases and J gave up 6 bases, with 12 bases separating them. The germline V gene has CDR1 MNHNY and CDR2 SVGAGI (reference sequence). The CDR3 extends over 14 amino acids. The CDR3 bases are TGTGCCAGCAGTTACTCGGAAAGGGGGGGCGAGCAGTACTTC. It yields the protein CASSYSERGGEQYF.

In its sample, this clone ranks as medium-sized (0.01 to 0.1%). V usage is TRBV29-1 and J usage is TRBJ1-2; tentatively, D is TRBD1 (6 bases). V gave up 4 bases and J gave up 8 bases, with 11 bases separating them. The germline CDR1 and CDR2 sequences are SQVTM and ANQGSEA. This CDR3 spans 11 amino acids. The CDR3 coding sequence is TGCAGCGTTGTTGGGGGGCGCGGCTACACCTTC. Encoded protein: CSVVGGRGYTF.

CDR3 amino acids: CASSYSTTSGTRAWEQYF. In DNA form, the CDR3 reads TGTGCCAGCAGTTACTCGACGACTAGCGGGACACGGGCTTGGGAGCAGTACTTC. The chain combines TRBV6-2 or TRBV6-3 with TRBJ2-7, with TRBD2 matching 11 bases. Germline CDR1 MNHEY, CDR2 SVGEGT. CDR3 size: 18 residues. Germline trimming cut 0 bases from V and 7 bases from J; bases unmatched to any gene: 14.

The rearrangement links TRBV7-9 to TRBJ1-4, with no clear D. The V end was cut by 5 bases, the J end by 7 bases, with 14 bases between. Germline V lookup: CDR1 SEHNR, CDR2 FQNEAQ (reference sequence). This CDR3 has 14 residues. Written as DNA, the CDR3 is TGTGCCAGCAGCCCCGTTCAGGCAGCTGAAAAACTGTTTTTT. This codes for CASSPVQAAEKLFF. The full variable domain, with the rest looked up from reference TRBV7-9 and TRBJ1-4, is DTGVSQNPRHKITKRGQNVTFRCDPISEHNRLYWYRQTLGQGPEFLTYFQNEAQLEKSRLLSDRFSAERPKGSFSTLEIQRTEQGDSAMYLCASSPVQAAEKLFFGSGTQLSVL.

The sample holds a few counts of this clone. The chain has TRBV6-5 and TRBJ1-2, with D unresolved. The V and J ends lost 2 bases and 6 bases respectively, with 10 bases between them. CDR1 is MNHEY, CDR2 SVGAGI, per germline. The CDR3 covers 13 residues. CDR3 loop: CASSYRSFNGYTF. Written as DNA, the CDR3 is TGTGCCAGCAGTTACCGGTCCTTCAATGGCTACACCTTC.

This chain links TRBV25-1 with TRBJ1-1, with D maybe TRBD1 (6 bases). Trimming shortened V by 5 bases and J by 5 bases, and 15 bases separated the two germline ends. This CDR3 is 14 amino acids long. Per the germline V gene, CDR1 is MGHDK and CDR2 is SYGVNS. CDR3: CASSTGTVKTEAFF. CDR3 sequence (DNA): TGTGCCAGCAGTACAGGGACGGTAAAGACTGAAGCTTTCTTT. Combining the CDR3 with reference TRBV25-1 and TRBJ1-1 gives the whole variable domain EADIYQTPRYLVIGTGKKITLECSQTMGHDKMYWYQQDPGMELHLIHYSYGVNSTEKGDLSSESTVSRIRTEHFPLTLESARPSHTSQYLCASSTGTVKTEAFFGQGTRLTVV.

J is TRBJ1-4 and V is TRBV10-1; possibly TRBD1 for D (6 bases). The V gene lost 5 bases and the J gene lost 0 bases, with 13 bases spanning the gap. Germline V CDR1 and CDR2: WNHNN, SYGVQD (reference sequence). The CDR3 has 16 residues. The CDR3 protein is CASSPGDLSTNEKLFF. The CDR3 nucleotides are TGCGCCAGCAGTCCAGGGGACCTCTCAACTAATGAAAAACTGTTTTTT.

Here the CDR3 DNA reads TGCGCCAGCAGCCAAGGAGGCGGACTAAATTCCTACGAGCAGTACTTC. As protein: CASSQGGGLNSYEQYF. This sequence joins TRBV4-1 and TRBJ2-7, with D possibly TRBD2 on 6 matching bases. The CDR3 consists of 16 residues. Trimming stripped 1 base from V and 1 base from J, with 14 bases between. Germline V gene lookup returns CDR1 MGHRA and CDR2 YSYEKL.

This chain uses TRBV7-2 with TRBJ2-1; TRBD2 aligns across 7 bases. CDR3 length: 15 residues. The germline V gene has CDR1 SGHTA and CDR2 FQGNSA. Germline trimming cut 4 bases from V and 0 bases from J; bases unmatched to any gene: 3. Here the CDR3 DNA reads TGTGCCAGCAGCTCCTCGGGGGGCTCCTACAATGAGCAGTTCTTC. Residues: CASSSSGGSYNEQFF.

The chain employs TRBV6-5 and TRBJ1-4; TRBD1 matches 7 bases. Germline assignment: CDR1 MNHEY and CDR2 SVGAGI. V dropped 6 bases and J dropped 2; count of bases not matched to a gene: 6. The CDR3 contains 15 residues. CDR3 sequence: CASSQPGQTNEKLFF. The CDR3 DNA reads TGTGCCAGCAGCCAACCGGGACAGACTAATGAAAAACTGTTTTTT.

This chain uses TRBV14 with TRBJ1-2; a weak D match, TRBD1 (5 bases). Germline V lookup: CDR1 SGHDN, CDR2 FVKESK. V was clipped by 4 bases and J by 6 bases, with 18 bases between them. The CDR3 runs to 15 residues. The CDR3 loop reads CASSPDPQGGHGYTF. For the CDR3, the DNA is TGTGCCAGCAGCCCGGACCCGCAGGGAGGACATGGCTACACCTTC. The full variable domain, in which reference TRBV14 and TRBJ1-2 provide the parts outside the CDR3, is EAGVTQFPSHSVIEKGQTVTLRCDPISGHDNLYWYRRVMGKEIKFLLHFVKESKQDESGMPNNRFLAERTGGTYSTLKVQPAELEDSGVYFCASSPDPQGGHGYTFGSGTRLTVV.

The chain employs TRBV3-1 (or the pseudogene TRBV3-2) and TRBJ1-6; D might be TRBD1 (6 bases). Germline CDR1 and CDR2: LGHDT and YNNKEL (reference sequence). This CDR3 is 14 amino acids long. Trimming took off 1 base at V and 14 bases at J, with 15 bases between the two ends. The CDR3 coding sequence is TGTGCCAGCAGCCAAGTGGAGGGAGCAGGGGCCCTCCACTTT. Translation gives CASSQVEGAGALHF.

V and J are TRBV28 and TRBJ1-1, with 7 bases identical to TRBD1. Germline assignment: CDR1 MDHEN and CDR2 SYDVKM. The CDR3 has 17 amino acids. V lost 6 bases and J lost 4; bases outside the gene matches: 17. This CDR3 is CASSPQEGAGGGTEAFF. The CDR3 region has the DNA TGTGCCAGCAGCCCCCAGGAGGGGGCCGGAGGAGGCACTGAAGCTTTCTTT. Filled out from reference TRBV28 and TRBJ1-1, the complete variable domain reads DVKVTQSSRYLVKRTGEKVFLECVQDMDHENMFWYRQDPGLGLRLIYFSYDVKMKEKGDIPEGYSVSREKKERFSLILESASTNQTSMYLCASSPQEGAGGGTEAFFGQGTRLTVV.